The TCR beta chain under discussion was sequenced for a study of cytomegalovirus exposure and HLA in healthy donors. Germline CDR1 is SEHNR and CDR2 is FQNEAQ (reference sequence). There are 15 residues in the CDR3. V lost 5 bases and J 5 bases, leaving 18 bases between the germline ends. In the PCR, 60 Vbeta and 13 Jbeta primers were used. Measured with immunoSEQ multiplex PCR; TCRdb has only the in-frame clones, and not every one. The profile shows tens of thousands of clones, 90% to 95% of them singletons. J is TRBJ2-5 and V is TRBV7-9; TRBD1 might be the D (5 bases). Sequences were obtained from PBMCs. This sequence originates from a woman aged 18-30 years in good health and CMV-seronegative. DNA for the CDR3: TGTGCCAGCAGCCCCCGGACACCCGGTTTGGAGACCCAGTACTTC. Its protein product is CASSPRTPGLETQYF.